The clone carrying this TCR beta chain has a count of ten or more. CDR1 SGHRS and CDR2 YFSETQ come from the germline V gene. V lost 3 bases to trimming and J lost 3 bases; unmatched junction nucleotides: 4. This CDR3 comprises 14 residues. This sample was taken from a study of CD8+CD57+ T cells in acquired aplastic anemia. The patients chosen for sequencing had shown expansion of CD8+CD57+ cells (detected by flow cytometry). TCR beta VDJ and CDR3 profiles were obtained from a genomic DNA template. TCRdb ran MiXCR on the reads and lists one entry per CDR3 protein. The sample records just over 150,000 distinct CDR3 sequences, 48% being singletons.

What was sequenced was sorted CD4+, CD8+, or CD8+CD57+ T cells (not recorded which) from PBMCs. J is TRBJ2-3 and V is TRBV5-1, with TRBD2 matching over 7 bases. The TCR originated in a human donor with aplastic anemia. The CDR3 region is CASSSWEGTDTQYF. The CDR3 DNA reads as TGCGCCAGCAGCTCCTGGGAGGGAACAGATACGCAGTATTTT.